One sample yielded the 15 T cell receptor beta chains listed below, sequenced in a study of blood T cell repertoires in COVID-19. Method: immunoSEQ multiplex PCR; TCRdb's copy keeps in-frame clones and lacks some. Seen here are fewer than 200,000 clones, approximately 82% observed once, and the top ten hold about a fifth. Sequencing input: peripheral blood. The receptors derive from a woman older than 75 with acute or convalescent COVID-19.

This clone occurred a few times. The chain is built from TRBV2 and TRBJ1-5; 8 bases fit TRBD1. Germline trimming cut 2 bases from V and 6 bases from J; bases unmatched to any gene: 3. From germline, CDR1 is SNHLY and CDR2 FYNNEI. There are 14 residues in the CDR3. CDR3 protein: CASSEPRGPQPQHF. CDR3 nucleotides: TGTGCCAGCAGTGAACCCAGGGGGCCTCAGCCCCAGCATTTT. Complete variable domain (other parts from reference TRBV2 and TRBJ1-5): EPEVTQTPSHQVTQMGQEVILRCVPISNHLYFYWYRQILGQKVEFLVSFYNNEISEKSEIFDDQFSVERPDGSNFTLKIRSTKLEDSAMYFCASSEPRGPQPQHFGDGTRLSIL.

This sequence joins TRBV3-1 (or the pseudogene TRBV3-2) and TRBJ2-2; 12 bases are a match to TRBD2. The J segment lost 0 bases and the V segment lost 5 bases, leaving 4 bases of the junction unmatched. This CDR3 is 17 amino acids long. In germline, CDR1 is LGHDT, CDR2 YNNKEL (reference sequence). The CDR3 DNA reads TGTGCCAGCAGCACCCGACTAGCGGGAGCGAACACCGGGGAGCTGTTTTTT. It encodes CASSTRLAGANTGELFF.

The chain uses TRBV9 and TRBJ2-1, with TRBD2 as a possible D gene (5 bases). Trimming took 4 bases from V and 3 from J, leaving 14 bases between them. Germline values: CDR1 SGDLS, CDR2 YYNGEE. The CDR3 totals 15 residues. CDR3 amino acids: CASSIGRASYNEQFF. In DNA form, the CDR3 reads TGTGCCAGCAGCATAGGGCGGGCGAGCTACAATGAGCAGTTCTTC.

The DNA of the CDR3 is TGTGCCATCAGTGAGTCGGAGGCAGGGGGCGAGAACGAGCAGTACTTC. Its translation: CAISESEAGGENEQYF. The chain uses TRBV10-3 and TRBJ2-7, with 8 nucleotides matching TRBD1. CDR3 length: 16 amino acids. Germline assignment: CDR1 ENHRY and CDR2 SYGVKD. The junction had 9 bases not matched to a gene; V was cut back by 0 bases and J by 5 bases.

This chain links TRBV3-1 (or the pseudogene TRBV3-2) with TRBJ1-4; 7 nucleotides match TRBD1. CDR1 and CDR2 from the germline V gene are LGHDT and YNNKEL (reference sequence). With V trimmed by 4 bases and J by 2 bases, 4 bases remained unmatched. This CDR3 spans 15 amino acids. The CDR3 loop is CASSPAGGTNEKLFF. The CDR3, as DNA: TGTGCCAGCAGCCCTGCAGGGGGGACTAATGAAAAACTGTTTTTT.

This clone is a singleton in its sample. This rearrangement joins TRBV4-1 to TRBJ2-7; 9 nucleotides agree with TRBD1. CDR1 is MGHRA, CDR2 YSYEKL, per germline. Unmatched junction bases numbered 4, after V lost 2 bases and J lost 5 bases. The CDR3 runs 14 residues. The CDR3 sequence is CASSQSRQGDEQYF. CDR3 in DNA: TGCGCCAGCAGCCAATCGAGACAGGGGGACGAGCAGTACTTC.

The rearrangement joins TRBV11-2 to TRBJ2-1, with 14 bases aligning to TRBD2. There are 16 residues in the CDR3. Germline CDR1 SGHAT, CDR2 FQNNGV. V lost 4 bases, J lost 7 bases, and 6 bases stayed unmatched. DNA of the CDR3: TGTGCCAGCAGCTACGGACTAGCGGGAGGAAGGAATGAGCAGTTCTTC. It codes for CASSYGLAGGRNEQFF.

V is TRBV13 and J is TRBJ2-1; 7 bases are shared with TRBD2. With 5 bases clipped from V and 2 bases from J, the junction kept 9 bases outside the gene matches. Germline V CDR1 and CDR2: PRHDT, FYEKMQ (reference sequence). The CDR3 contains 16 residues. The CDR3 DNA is TGTGCCAGCAGCGAGCGTTGGGAGGGCCCCTACAATGAGCAGTTCTTC. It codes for CASSERWEGPYNEQFF. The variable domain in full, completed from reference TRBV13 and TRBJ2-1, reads AAGVIQSPRHLIKEKRETATLKCYPIPRHDTVYWYQQGPGQDPQFLISFYEKMQSDKGSIPDRFSAQQFSDYHSELNMSSLELGDSALYFCASSERWEGPYNEQFFGPGTRLTVL.

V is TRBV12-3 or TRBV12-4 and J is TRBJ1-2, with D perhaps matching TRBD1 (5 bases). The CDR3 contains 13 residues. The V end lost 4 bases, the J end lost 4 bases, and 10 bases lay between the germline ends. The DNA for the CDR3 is TGTGCCAGCAGTTCGTCAGGGATCTATGGCTACACCTTC. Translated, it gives CASSSSGIYGYTF.

The CDR3 loop reads CASSPSFSYTEAFF. CDR3 DNA: TGTGCCAGCAGCCCGTCGTTCAGTTACACTGAAGCTTTCTTT. The chain is built from TRBV9 and TRBJ1-1; D gene unclear. Germline loops: CDR1 SGDLS, CDR2 YYNGEE. V was pared by 4 bases and J by 3 bases, with 13 bases between. This CDR3 contains 14 residues.

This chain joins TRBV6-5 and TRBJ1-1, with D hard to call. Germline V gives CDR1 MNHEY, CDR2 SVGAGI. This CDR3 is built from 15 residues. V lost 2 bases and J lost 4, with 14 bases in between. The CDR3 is CASSYALGGGTEAFF. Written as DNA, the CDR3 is TGTGCCAGCAGTTACGCGCTGGGAGGAGGCACTGAAGCTTTCTTT.

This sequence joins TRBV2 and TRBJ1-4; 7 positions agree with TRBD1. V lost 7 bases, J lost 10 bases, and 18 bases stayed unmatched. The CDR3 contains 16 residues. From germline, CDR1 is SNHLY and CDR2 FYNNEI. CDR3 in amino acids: CASTQDSTGIGGKLFF. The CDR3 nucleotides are TGTGCCAGCACCCAGGACTCGACAGGGATAGGGGGAAAACTGTTTTTT.

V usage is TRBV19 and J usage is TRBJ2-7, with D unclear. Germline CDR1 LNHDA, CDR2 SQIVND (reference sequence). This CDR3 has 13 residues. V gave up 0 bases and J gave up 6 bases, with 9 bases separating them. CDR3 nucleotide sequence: TGTGCCAGTAGTATAGATCAAACTGCCGAGCAGTACTTC. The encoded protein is CASSIDQTAEQYF.

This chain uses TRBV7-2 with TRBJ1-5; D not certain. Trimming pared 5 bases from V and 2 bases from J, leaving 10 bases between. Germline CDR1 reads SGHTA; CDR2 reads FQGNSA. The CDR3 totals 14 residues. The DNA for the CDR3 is TGTGCCAGCAGCGTCACGGAGCGCAATCAGCCCCAGCATTTT. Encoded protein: CASSVTERNQPQHF.

This CDR3 reads CASSLYVAGTSSYNEQFF. The CDR3 DNA reads as TGTGCCAGCAGTTTATACGTAGCGGGCACGAGCTCCTACAATGAGCAGTTCTTC. The J gene is TRBJ2-1, the V gene TRBV27; 7 nucleotides align to TRBD2. After removal of 1 base from V and 0 bases from J, the junction contained 9 bases not matched to a gene. The CDR3 extends over 18 amino acids. Germline loops: CDR1 MNHEY, CDR2 SMNVEV (reference sequence).